This T cell receptor (beta chain) was recorded in a study of monozygotic twins with inflammatory bowel disease. The study's findings and limits: Support for a single strong signal or clonotype associated with IBD was absent. Patient repertoires may carry noise from differing immunosuppressive treatments.

Germline V gene data show CDR1 as GTSNPN and CDR2 as SVGIG (reference sequence). This CDR3 is built from 16 residues. With eight separate reactions per sample, the authors made cDNA. Following a re-call of the 5' RACE reads, TCRdb has one entry per CDR3 protein and lacks DNA. This repertoire includes about 450,000 distinct CDR3 sequences. Concerning this clonotype itself: The antigen is undetermined.

This sequence originates from a human donor with ulcerative colitis or Crohn's disease, or a healthy co-twin of an affected twin (not recorded which). This rearrangement joins TRBV30 to TRBJ2-7; TCRdb calls TRBD1, which cannot be checked without DNA. Material for sequencing was blood. The CDR3: CAWTPRYLGSSYEQYF. Full variable domain (outside the CDR3, taken from reference TRBV30 and TRBJ2-7): SQTIHQWPATLVQPVGSPLSLECTVEGTSNPNLYWYRQAAGRGLQLLFYSVGIGQISSEVPQNLSASRPQDRQFILSSKKLLLSDSGFYLCAWTPRYLGSSYEQYFGPGTRLTVT.